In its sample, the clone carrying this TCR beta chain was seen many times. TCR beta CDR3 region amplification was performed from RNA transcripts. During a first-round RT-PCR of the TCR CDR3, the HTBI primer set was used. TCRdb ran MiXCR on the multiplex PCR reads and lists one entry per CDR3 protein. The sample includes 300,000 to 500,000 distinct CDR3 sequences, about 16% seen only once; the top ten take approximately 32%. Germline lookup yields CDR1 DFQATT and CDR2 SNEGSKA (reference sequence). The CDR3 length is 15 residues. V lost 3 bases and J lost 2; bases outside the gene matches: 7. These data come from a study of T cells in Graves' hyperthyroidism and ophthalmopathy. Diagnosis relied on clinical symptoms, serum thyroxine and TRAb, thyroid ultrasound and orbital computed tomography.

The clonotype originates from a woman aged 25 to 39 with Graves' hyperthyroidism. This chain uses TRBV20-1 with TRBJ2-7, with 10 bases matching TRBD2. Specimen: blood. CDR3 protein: CSASLTSGRAYEQYF. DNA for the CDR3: TGCAGTGCTAGTTTGACCAGCGGGAGGGCCTACGAGCAGTACTTC.